This TCR beta chain was documented in a study of regulatory T cells in long-lasting Graves disease. V shed 8 bases, J shed 0 bases, and the junction held 15 bases outside the gene matches. Per the germline V gene, CDR1 is LNHNV and CDR2 is YYDKDF (reference sequence). The CDR3 runs 18 residues. Time point defined: newly diagnosed GD, antithyroid drugs for less than 3 months. Construction of the TCR library relied on RNA isolated from PBMCs. Assembly of TCR beta libraries relied on iRepertoire HTBI primers together with Arm-PCR of CDR3 regions. MiXCR, run by TCRdb on the multiplex PCR reads, gives a single entry per CDR3 protein. The sample holds 450,000 to 600,000 distinct CDR3 sequences; approximately 13% are singletons and the top ten take roughly a tenth. This clonotype was detected only a few times. These data were likewise used in another study, on T cells in Graves' hyperthyroidism and ophthalmopathy. Turning to that study: Lactation, pregnancy, other autoimmune disease or uncontrolled infection excluded patients. The TCR CDR3 first-round RT-PCR relied on the HTBI primer set.

V gene TRBV15 combines with J gene TRBJ2-1; 8 bases match TRBD2. Sample: peripheral blood mononuclear cells (PBMCs), taken at new diagnosis, from a patient treated with antithyroid drugs. This receptor was obtained from a man under 40 with Graves disease. The CDR3 region has the DNA TGTGCCACCGGCTCCGCTAGCGGGTTAATATCCTCCTACAATGAGCAGTTCTTC. Amino acids: CATGSASGLISSYNEQFF.